The 9 T cell receptor beta chains presented below share a single source sample, sequenced in a study of T cell changes during pregnancy in multiple sclerosis. Profiled with immunoSEQ multiplex PCR; TCRdb holds only in-frame clones, not every one. The sample lists under 95,000 clones; 90% to 95% were seen once. The material sequenced was peripheral blood, taken in the second trimester of pregnancy. The receptors originated from a female donor in good health, enrolled as a control in a pregnancy study.

The CDR3 nucleotides are TGTGCCAGCAGTAGGGGACAGGGGGAAAAACTGTTTTTT. This sequence encodes CASSRGQGEKLFF. The V call is TRBV6-5, the J call TRBJ1-4; 10 positions agree with TRBD1. Looked up from germline, CDR1 is MNHEY and CDR2 is SVGAGI. Trimming at V came to 5 bases and at J to 8 bases, leaving 2 bases not matched to a gene. This CDR3 spans 13 amino acids.

V gene TRBV27 combines with J gene TRBJ2-7; D is unresolved. Trimming left V 5 bases short and J 4 bases short, with 9 bases between. Germline lookup yields CDR1 MNHEY and CDR2 SMNVEV (reference sequence). The CDR3 is made up of 12 amino acids. This CDR3 reads CASSPHLYEQYF. The CDR3 coding sequence is TGTGCCAGCAGTCCCCACCTATACGAGCAGTACTTC.

The chain couples TRBV7-6 to TRBJ2-1; tentative D call: TRBD1 (6 bases). The CDR3 has 14 residues. Germline assignment: CDR1 SGHVS and CDR2 FNYEAQ. Trimming took 5 bases from V and 8 from J, leaving 16 bases between them. The CDR3 reads CASSATGLGDEQFF. The CDR3 DNA reads as TGTGCCAGCAGCGCCACAGGGTTGGGTGATGAGCAGTTCTTC.

The V gene is TRBV5-6, the J gene TRBJ1-3; no clear D gene. V was pared by 4 bases and J by 0 bases, with 11 bases between. The germline CDR1 and CDR2 sequences are SGHDT and YYEEEE. This CDR3 contains 15 residues. The CDR3 region is CASSPAGYSGNTIYF. CDR3 sequence (DNA): TGTGCCAGCAGCCCTGCGGGCTACTCTGGAAACACCATATATTTT.

This clone was picked up one time. The rearrangement joins TRBV27 to TRBJ1-3; TRBD1 is a possible D gene (5 bases). The germline gives CDR1 MNHEY, CDR2 SMNVEV (reference sequence). There are 14 residues in the CDR3. With 6 bases removed from V and 0 bases from J, the gap between germline ends came to 9 bases. The CDR3 sequence: CASRSRASGNTIYF. The CDR3 bases are TGTGCCAGCAGGAGCAGGGCCTCTGGAAACACCATATATTTT.

The chain employs TRBV30 and TRBJ1-2; no definite D call. Trimming left V 2 bases short and J 5 bases short, with 6 bases between. Germline V CDR1 and CDR2: GTSNPN, SVGIG (reference sequence). The CDR3 covers 11 residues. The CDR3 loop reads CAWSRGYGYTF. The DNA for the CDR3 is TGTGCCTGGAGTCGGGGATATGGCTACACCTTC.

The CDR3 loop is CASSLVPETEYF. CDR3 bases: TGTGCCAGCAGCTTAGTTCCGGAGACAGAGTACTTC. The chain uses TRBV11-3 and TRBJ2-7, with D maybe TRBD1 (5 bases). This CDR3 is 12 amino acids long. Per germline, CDR1 SGHNT and CDR2 YENEEA. V lost 1 base and J lost 11, with 12 bases in between.

This clone appeared a single time. The genes are TRBV30 and TRBJ1-2; D perhaps matches TRBD1 (5 bases). The germline gives CDR1 GTSNPN, CDR2 SVGIG (reference sequence). The V and J ends lost 8 bases and 6 bases respectively, with 28 bases between them. This CDR3 comprises 16 residues. CDR3 nucleotides: TGTGCCATCTCTGGGCGGGACCTAGGGAGGGTGGATGGCTACACCTTC. This translates into CAISGRDLGRVDGYTF.

This chain links TRBV9 with TRBJ1-3, with D possibly being TRBD1 (6 bases). CDR3 length: 19 residues. The V and J ends lost 0 bases and 2 bases respectively, with 21 bases between them. Per the germline V gene, CDR1 is SGDLS and CDR2 is YYNGEE. CDR3 coding DNA: TGTGCCAGCAGCGTAGCTAACACGGACCTACAGGGACCTGGAAACACCATATATTTT. Amino acid sequence: CASSVANTDLQGPGNTIYF.